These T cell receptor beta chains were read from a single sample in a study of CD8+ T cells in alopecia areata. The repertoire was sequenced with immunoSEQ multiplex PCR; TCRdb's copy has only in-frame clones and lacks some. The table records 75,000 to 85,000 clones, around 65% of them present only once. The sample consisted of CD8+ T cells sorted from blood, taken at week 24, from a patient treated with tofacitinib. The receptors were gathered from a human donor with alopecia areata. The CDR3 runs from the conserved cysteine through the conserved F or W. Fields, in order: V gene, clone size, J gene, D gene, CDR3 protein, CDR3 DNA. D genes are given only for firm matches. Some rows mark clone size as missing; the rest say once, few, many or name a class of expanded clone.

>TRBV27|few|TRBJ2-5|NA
CASSPLAAPETQYF
TGTGCCAGCAGTCCACTAGCCGCTCCCGAGACCCAGTACTTC
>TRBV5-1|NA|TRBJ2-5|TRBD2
CASRLAGVQETQYF
TGCGCCAGCAGACTAGCGGGGGTACAAGAGACCCAGTACTTC
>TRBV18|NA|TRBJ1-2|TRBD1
CASSPPDRGYGYTF
TGTGCCAGCTCACCCCCGGACAGGGGATATGGCTACACCTTC
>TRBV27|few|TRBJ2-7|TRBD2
CASSLRGVNYEQYF
TGTGCCAGCAGTTTACGGGGGGTGAATTACGAGCAGTACTTC
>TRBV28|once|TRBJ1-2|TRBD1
CASSLFGTESNGYTF
TGTGCCAGCAGCCTCTTCGGGACAGAGTCAAATGGCTACACCTTC
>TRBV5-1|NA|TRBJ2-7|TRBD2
CASRWELAGVIDEQYF
TGCGCCAGCCGTTGGGAACTAGCGGGGGTGATCGACGAGCAGTACTTC
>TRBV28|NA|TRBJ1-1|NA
CASSYGLKQGWTEAFF
TGTGCCAGCAGTTATGGTCTCAAACAGGGATGGACTGAAGCTTTCTTT
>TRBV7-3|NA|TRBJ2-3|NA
CASSLSSESDTQYF
TGTGCCAGCAGCTTATCCTCGGAATCAGATACGCAGTATTTT
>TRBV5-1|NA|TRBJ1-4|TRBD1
CASSPTPGTGYEKLFF
TGCGCCAGCAGTCCTACCCCTGGGACAGGCTATGAAAAACTGTTTTTT
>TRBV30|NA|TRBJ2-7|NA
CAWGPSSYEQYF
TGTGCCTGGGGACCAAGCTCCTACGAGCAGTACTTC
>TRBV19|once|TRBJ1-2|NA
CASTLHSQGALGYTF
TGTGCCAGTACCCTCCACTCCCAGGGTGCGCTTGGCTACACCTTC
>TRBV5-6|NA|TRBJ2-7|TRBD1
CASSCTTGTGCLLTYEQYF
TGTGCCAGCAGCTGTACTACCGGGACAGGGTGCCTCCTTACCTACGAGCAGTACTTC
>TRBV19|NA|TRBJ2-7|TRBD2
CASSLGTSGHYEQYF
TGTGCCAGTAGCCTCGGGACTAGCGGCCACTACGAGCAGTACTTC
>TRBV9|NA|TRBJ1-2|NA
CASSPGLGGYTF
TGTGCCAGCAGCCCCGGACTAGGTGGCTACACCTTC
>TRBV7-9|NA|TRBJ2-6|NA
CASSPPYSGANVLTF
TGTGCCAGCAGCCCTCCTTACTCTGGGGCCAACGTCCTGACTTTC
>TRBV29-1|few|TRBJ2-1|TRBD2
CSVERTSGMDEQFF
TGCAGCGTTGAACGGACTAGCGGGATGGATGAGCAGTTCTTC
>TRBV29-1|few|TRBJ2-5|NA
CSVGRTSQTETQYF
TGCAGCGTTGGTCGGACTTCGCAGACGGAGACCCAGTACTTC
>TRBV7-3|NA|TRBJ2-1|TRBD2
CASSPGTSGRWDEQFF
TGTGCCAGCAGCCCAGGGACTAGCGGGAGGTGGGATGAGCAGTTCTTC
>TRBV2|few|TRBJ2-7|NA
CASNGGSSYEQYF
TGTGCCAGCAATGGGGGGAGCTCCTACGAGCAGTACTTC
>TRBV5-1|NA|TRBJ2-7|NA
CASSLASEVHYEQYF
TGCGCCAGCAGCTTGGCTTCTGAGGTCCACTACGAGCAGTACTTC
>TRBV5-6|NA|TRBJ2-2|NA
CASSLVAAGELFF
TGTGCCAGCAGCTTGGTGGCAGCCGGGGAGCTGTTTTTT
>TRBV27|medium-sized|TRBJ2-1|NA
CASSLEGDGEQFF
TGTGCCAGCAGCCTCGAGGGGGACGGTGAGCAGTTCTTC
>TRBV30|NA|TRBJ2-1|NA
CAWSVMSSYNEQFF
TGTGCCTGGAGTGTAATGAGCTCCTACAATGAGCAGTTCTTC
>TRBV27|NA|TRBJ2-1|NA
CASSSGLAYNEQFF
TGTGCCAGCAGTTCAGGCCTTGCCTACAATGAGCAGTTCTTC